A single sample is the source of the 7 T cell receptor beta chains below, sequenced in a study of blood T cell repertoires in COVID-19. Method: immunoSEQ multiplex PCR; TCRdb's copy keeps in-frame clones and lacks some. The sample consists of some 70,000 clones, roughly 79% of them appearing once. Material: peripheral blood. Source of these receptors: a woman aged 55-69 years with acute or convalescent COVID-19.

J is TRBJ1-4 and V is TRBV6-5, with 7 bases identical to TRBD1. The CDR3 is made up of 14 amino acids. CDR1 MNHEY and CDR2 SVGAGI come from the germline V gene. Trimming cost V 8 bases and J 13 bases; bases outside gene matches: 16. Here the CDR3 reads CASLLGTEKMGLFF. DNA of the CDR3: TGTGCCAGCCTGCTCGGGACAGAAAAGATGGGACTGTTTTTT.

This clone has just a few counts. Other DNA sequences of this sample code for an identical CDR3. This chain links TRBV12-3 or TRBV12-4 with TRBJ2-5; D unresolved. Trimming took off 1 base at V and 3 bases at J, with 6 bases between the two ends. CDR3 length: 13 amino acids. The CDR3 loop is CASSLGLEETQYF. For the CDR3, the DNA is TGTGCCAGCAGTTTAGGGCTGGAAGAGACCCAGTACTTC.

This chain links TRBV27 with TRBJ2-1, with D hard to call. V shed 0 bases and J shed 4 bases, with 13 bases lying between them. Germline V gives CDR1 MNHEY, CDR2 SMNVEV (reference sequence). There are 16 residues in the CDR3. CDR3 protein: CASSLSDEVVYNEQFF. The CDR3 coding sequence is TGTGCCAGCAGTTTATCTGATGAGGTAGTATACAATGAGCAGTTCTTC.

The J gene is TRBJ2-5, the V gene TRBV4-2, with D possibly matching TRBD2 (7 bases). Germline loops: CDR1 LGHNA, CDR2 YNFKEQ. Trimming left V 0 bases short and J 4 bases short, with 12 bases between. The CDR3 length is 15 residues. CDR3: CASSQDRGGGETQYF. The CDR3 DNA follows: TGTGCCAGCAGCCAAGATCGGGGAGGGGGAGAGACCCAGTACTTC.

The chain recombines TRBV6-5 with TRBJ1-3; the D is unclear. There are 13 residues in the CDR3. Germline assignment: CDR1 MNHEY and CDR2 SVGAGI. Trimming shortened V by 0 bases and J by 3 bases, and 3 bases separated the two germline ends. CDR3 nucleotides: TGTGCCAGCAGTTACTCGAGTGGAAACACCATATATTTT. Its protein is CASSYSSGNTIYF.

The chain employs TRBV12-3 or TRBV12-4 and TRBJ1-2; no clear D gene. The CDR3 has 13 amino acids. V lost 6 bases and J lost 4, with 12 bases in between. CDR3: CASRYALAYGYTF. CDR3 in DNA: TGTGCCAGCAGGTATGCCCTGGCCTATGGCTACACCTTC.

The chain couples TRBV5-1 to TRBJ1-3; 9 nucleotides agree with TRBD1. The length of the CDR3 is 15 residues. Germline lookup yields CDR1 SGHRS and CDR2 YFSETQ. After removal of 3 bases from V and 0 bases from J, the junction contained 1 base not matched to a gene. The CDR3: CASSSGQGSGNTIYF. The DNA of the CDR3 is TGCGCCAGCAGCTCGGGACAGGGCTCTGGAAACACCATATATTTT.